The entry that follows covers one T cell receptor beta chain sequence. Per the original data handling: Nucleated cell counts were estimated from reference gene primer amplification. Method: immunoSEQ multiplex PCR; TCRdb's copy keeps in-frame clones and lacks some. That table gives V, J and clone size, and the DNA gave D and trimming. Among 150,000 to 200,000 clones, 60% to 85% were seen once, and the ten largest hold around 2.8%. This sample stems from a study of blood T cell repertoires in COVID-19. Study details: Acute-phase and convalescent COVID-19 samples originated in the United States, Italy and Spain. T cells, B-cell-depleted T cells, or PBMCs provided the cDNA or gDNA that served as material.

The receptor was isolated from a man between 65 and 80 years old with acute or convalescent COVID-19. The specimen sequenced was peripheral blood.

CDR3 DNA: TGTGCCAGCAGCTTGCCCGGGACTTCGGAGACCCAGTACTTC. This translates into CASSLPGTSETQYF. The chain has TRBV5-4 and TRBJ2-5; D possibly corresponds to TRBD2 (6 bases). V lost 1 base and J 5 bases, leaving 12 bases between the germline ends. Looked up from germline, CDR1 is SGHNT and CDR2 is YYREEE (reference sequence). There are 14 residues in the CDR3.